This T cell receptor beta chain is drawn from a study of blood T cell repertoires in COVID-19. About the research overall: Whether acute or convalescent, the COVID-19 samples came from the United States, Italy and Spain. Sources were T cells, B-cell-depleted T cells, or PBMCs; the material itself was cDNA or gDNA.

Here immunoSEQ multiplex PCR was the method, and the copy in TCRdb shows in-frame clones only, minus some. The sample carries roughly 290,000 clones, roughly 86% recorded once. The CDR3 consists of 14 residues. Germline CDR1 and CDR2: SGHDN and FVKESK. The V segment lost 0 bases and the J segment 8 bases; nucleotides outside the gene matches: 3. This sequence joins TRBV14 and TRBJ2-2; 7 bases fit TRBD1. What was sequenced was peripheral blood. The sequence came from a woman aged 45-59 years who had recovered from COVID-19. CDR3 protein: CASSQDVGQGELFF. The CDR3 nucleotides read TGTGCCAGCAGCCAAGATGTGGGACAGGGGGAGCTGTTTTTT.